This entry lists 9 T cell receptor beta chains sequenced from one sample in a study of shared clonotypes between healthy human individuals. The naive CD8 subset, CD45RO-negative cells positively selected for CCR7, excluded terminally differentiated effector memory CD45RA+ cells. Produced via immunoSEQ multiplex PCR; TCRdb's table is partial and in-frame only. The repertoire consists of 1.5 million to 2.5 million clones, with about 95% occurring once and the leading ten covering roughly 1%. Material: naive CD8+ T cells sorted from blood. These receptors were collected from a man between 18 and 29 years old in good health.

The V and J genes are TRBV19 and TRBJ2-5; D call uncertain. Trimming removed 6 bases at V and 5 bases at J, with 16 bases between. Germline loops: CDR1 LNHDA, CDR2 SQIVND (reference sequence). This CDR3 is built from 14 residues. CDR3: CASSAVAASETQYF. The CDR3 nucleotides read TGTGCCAGTAGCGCCGTGGCAGCTAGTGAGACCCAGTACTTC.

This chain links TRBV7-8 with TRBJ2-1; 14 bases align to TRBD2. The CDR3 spans 14 residues. Germline lookup yields CDR1 SGHVS and CDR2 FQNEAQ. V lost 5 bases to trimming and J lost 16 bases; unmatched junction nucleotides: 10. The CDR3, as DNA: TGTGCCAGCAGCCAAGTGACTAGCGGGGGGGTCCAATTCTTC. This codes for CASSQVTSGGVQFF. The variable domain in full, completed from reference TRBV7-8 and TRBJ2-1, reads GAGVSQSPRYKVAKRGQDVALRCDPISGHVSLFWYQQALGQGPEFLTYFQNEAQLDKSGLPSDRFFAERPEGSVSTLKIQRTQQEDSAVYLCASSQVTSGGVQFFGPGTRLTVL.

The V gene is TRBV7-8, the J gene TRBJ2-7; D remains ambiguous. The germline CDR1 and CDR2 sequences are SGHVS and FQNEAQ. The CDR3 has 11 amino acids. Trimming removed 3 bases at V and 7 bases at J, with 7 bases between. DNA for the CDR3: TGTGCCAGCAGCTTTACCGGAGAGCAGTACTTC. The encoded protein is CASSFTGEQYF.

Points on this clone: Additional DNA sequences in this sample encode the identical CDR3. This chain connects TRBV6-5 to TRBJ1-6, with 7 bases that match TRBD1. This CDR3 spans 14 amino acids. Germline loops: CDR1 MNHEY, CDR2 SVGAGI. V gave up 6 bases and J gave up 5 bases; unmatched junction bases: 4. CDR3 sequence (DNA): TGTGCCAGCAGCCCGGGACAGAATAATTCACCCCTCCACTTT. Translating it yields CASSPGQNNSPLHF.

The V gene is TRBV2, the J gene TRBJ2-3; D is tentatively TRBD1 or TRBD2 (6 bases each). Trimming left V 7 bases short and J 2 bases short, with 19 bases between. The CDR3 covers 16 residues. Germline loops: CDR1 SNHLY, CDR2 FYNNEI. CDR3 region: CASKGGLEGYTDTQYF. DNA for the CDR3: TGTGCCAGCAAGGGGGGTCTCGAGGGATACACAGATACGCAGTATTTT.

The CDR3 DNA follows: TGTGCCAGCAAGGGACCGAGAGCCTACGAGCAGTACTTC. Translation gives CASKGPRAYEQYF. The chain is built from TRBV7-9 and TRBJ2-7; either TRBD1 or TRBD2 may fit D (5 bases each). Trimming left V 7 bases short and J 2 bases short, with 12 bases between. The CDR3 covers 13 residues. Germline V lookup: CDR1 SEHNR, CDR2 FQNEAQ (reference sequence).

The chain uses TRBV5-1 and TRBJ1-1; 7 bases match TRBD1. The junction had 4 bases not matched to a gene; V was cut back by 1 base and J by 1 base. The CDR3 covers 15 residues. Germline values: CDR1 SGHRS, CDR2 YFSETQ. The CDR3 spells CASSLWDSRNTEAFF. CDR3 coding DNA: TGCGCCAGCAGCTTGTGGGACAGCAGGAACACTGAAGCTTTCTTT.

As regards this clone: Within the sample, other DNA sequences also encode this same CDR3. The chain uses TRBV5-6 and TRBJ2-7, with a possible D match to TRBD2 (6 bases). Germline CDR1 is SGHDT and CDR2 is YYEEEE. Trimming took 0 bases from V and 3 from J, leaving 10 bases between them. The CDR3 runs 14 residues. CDR3 sequence reads: CASSLGLANYEQYF. In DNA, the CDR3 is TGTGCCAGCAGCTTGGGGCTAGCGAACTACGAGCAGTACTTC.

The genes are TRBV7-2 and TRBJ1-4; no clear D gene. CDR3 length: 14 residues. Germline V gene sequence: CDR1 SGHTA, CDR2 FQGNSA. The V gene lost 4 bases and the J gene lost 11 bases, with 17 bases spanning the gap. CDR3 residues: CASSSGFSPGKLFF. The CDR3 nucleotides read TGTGCCAGCAGCTCCGGGTTCTCCCCTGGGAAACTGTTTTTT.